This TCR beta chain was retrieved from a study of T cell responses to AZD1222 COVID-19 vaccine. Broader study findings: Females made up more of the donors, who were largely white British, and clonal diversity may have come out too low. With dominance at 160-218 and 743-854, vaccine-associated CD4 TCRs spanned spike. The study reported that nearly half of spike-specific TCRs target unmutated variant regions. All repertoire sampling was performed exclusively after the peak T cell response.

On this clone: Antigen unknown.

The protocol was immunoSEQ multiplex PCR, while the TCRdb copy is restricted to in-frame clones and leaves out a portion. The table includes fewer than 150,000 clones, 89% detected once. V was pared by 1 base and J by 0 bases, with 7 bases between. The length of the CDR3 is 15 residues. Germline CDR1 and CDR2: LGHDT and YNNKEL (reference sequence). The gene calls are TRBV3-1 (or the pseudogene TRBV3-2) and TRBJ2-1, with D perhaps matching TRBD2 (6 bases). The sample in question was peripheral blood, obtained on day 0 of AZD1222 vaccination. This TCR was recovered from an adult in good health. The CDR3 nucleotides are TGTGCCAGCAGCCAAGGGAGGGCCTCCTACAATGAGCAGTTCTTC. Translated, it gives CASSQGRASYNEQFF.